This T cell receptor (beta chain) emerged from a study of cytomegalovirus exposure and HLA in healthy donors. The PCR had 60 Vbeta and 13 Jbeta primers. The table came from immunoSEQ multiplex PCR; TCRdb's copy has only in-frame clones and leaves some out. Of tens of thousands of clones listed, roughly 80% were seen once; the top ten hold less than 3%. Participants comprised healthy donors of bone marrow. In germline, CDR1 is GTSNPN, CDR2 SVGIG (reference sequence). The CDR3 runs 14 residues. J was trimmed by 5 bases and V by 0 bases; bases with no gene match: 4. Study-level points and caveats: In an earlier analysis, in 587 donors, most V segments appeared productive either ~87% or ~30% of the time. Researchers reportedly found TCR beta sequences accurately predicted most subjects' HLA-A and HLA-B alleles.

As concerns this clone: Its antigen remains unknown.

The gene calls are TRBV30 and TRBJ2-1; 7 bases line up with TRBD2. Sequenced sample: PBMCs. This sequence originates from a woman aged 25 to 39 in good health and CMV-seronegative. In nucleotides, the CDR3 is TGTGCCTGGAGTGTACCCGCGGGGGACAATGAGCAGTTCTTC. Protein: CAWSVPAGDNEQFF.